Below, 28 T cell receptor beta chains from the same sample are listed, as sequenced in a study of blood T cell repertoires in COVID-19. Only in-frame clones appear in the TCRdb table, and some are missing; sequencing was by immunoSEQ multiplex PCR. This sample has 230,000 or so clones, with 88% found just once. The specimen was PBMCs or T cells enriched from blood (not recorded which). The receptor source for this set is a woman aged 25-40 years who had recovered from COVID-19.

V is TRBV2 and J is TRBJ1-6; 8 bases are shared with TRBD1. This CDR3 is built from 19 residues. The germline gives CDR1 SNHLY, CDR2 FYNNEI. Trimming took 4 bases from V and 0 from J; bases not matched to a gene: 11. CDR3 nucleotide sequence: TGTGCCAGCAGTGGGCCAGGACAGGGTCGAGGCTCCTATAATTCACCCCTCCACTTT. As protein: CASSGPGQGRGSYNSPLHF.

This rearrangement joins TRBV5-8 to TRBJ2-7; perhaps TRBD1 as D (5 bases). This CDR3 comprises 14 residues. Per germline, CDR1 SGHTS and CDR2 YDEGEE. V was pared by 1 base and J by 7 bases, with 15 bases between. The CDR3 nucleotides are TGTGCCAGCAGCTTGATGACAGCCAGCTCAGAGCAGTACTTC. Translation gives CASSLMTASSEQYF.

This chain links TRBV19 with TRBJ1-1; 7 positions agree with TRBD1. The CDR3 totals 15 residues. V gave up 8 bases and J gave up 1 base; unmatched junction bases: 10. Germline V gene sequence: CDR1 LNHDA, CDR2 SQIVND (reference sequence). CDR3 sequence (DNA): TGTGCCAGTCGACAGGGAACCCCCGGGAACACTGAAGCTTTCTTT. This codes for CASRQGTPGNTEAFF.

The chain links TRBV5-8 to TRBJ1-2; D is possibly TRBD1 (5 bases). The CDR3 is made up of 16 amino acids. Germline CDR1 and CDR2: SGHTS and YDEGEE. V was trimmed by 1 base and J by 4 bases, leaving 17 bases between them. The CDR3 DNA reads as TGTGCCAGCAGCTTGAGGGGAGGGTTGCACTCCTATGGCTACACCTTC. Its translation: CASSLRGGLHSYGYTF.

The rearrangement links TRBV29-1 to TRBJ1-1; 7 nucleotides match TRBD1. The CDR3 length is 15 residues. Germline CDR1 and CDR2: SQVTM and ANQGSEA. The J segment lost 0 bases and the V segment lost 3 bases, leaving 7 bases of the junction unmatched. In DNA, the CDR3 is TGCAGCGTTGAGCCCAGCGGACAGGTGAACACTGAAGCTTTCTTT. It codes for CSVEPSGQVNTEAFF.

V and J are TRBV19 and TRBJ2-1, with 7 bases lining up with TRBD2. Germline V CDR1 and CDR2: LNHDA, SQIVND (reference sequence). Trimming took 7 bases from V and 7 from J; bases not matched to a gene: 13. This CDR3 comprises 15 residues. CDR3 DNA sequence: TGTGCCAGTACCATTGGGGCTAGCGGTGGAAATGAGCAGTTCTTC. Translating it yields CASTIGASGGNEQFF.

This CDR3 reads CASSLGLVSDTQYF. DNA for the CDR3: TGTGCCAGCAGCTTAGGACTAGTTTCAGATACGCAGTATTTT. V usage is TRBV7-8 and J usage is TRBJ2-3; D is perhaps TRBD2 (6 bases). Germline CDR1 SGHVS, CDR2 FQNEAQ. Trimming removed 1 base from V and 4 bases from J, with 9 bases in between. The CDR3 sequence is 14 residues long.

The rearrangement joins TRBV27 to TRBJ1-6; D is perhaps TRBD1 (6 bases). Germline assignment: CDR1 MNHEY and CDR2 SMNVEV (reference sequence). The V gene lost 8 bases and the J gene lost 3 bases, with 14 bases spanning the gap. CDR3 length equals 15 residues. The CDR3 sequence is CASQDSNLYNSPLHF. CDR3 sequence (DNA): TGTGCCAGCCAGGACAGTAACCTCTATAATTCACCCCTCCACTTT.

The chain is built from TRBV7-9 and TRBJ1-2; 7 bases line up with TRBD1. The germline CDR1 and CDR2 sequences are SEHNR and FQNEAQ (reference sequence). The J segment lost 6 bases and the V segment lost 6 bases, leaving 13 bases of the junction unmatched. The CDR3 consists of 15 residues. DNA for the CDR3: TGTGCCAGCAGTTCAAACTACAGGGGAACGGATGGCTACACCTTC. Amino acids: CASSSNYRGTDGYTF.

V gene TRBV5-1 combines with J gene TRBJ1-2, with a weak D call TRBD1 (5 bases). The V end was cut by 2 bases, the J end by 0 bases, with 14 bases between. The CDR3 extends over 16 amino acids. CDR1 is SGHRS and CDR2 is YFSETQ in the germline V gene. The CDR3 reads CASSLGQGRANYGYTF. CDR3 bases: TGCGCCAGCAGCTTAGGGCAGGGCCGCGCTAACTATGGCTACACCTTC.

The chain carries TRBV25-1 and TRBJ1-6, with D tentatively TRBD1 (5 bases). CDR3 length: 16 residues. V was cut by 4 bases and J by 4 bases, with 14 bases left in between. CDR1 MGHDK and CDR2 SYGVNS come from the germline V gene. The CDR3 nucleotides are TGTGCCAGCAGTGGGACCTTGGACACATATAATTCACCCCTCCACTTT. This translates into CASSGTLDTYNSPLHF.

This chain joins TRBV6-2 or TRBV6-3 and TRBJ2-7; D is uncertain. Germline V lookup: CDR1 MNHEY, CDR2 SVGEGT. Trimming pared 4 bases from V and 1 base from J, leaving 8 bases between. The CDR3 is 13 residues long. The CDR3 region is CASSSPVSYEQYF. CDR3 coding DNA: TGTGCCAGCAGTTCCCCGGTTTCCTACGAGCAGTACTTC.

This chain joins TRBV5-1 and TRBJ2-7; 8 bases line up with TRBD2. Germline loops: CDR1 SGHRS, CDR2 YFSETQ. CDR3 length equals 14 residues. Trimming took 3 bases from V and 2 from J; bases not matched to a gene: 4. The CDR3 DNA is TGCGCCAGCAGCTCCACGGGGGGGCCCTACGAGCAGTACTTC. It translates to CASSSTGGPYEQYF.

This chain joins TRBV9 and TRBJ1-1; maybe TRBD1 (5 bases). Per the germline V gene, CDR1 is SGDLS and CDR2 is YYNGEE. The CDR3 has 16 residues. V dropped 0 bases and J dropped 0 bases, with 12 bases sitting between them. The CDR3 DNA reads TGTGCCAGCAGCGTAGTCATGGGGGGTATGAACACTGAAGCTTTCTTT. The encoded protein is CASSVVMGGMNTEAFF. The full variable domain, its missing parts supplied by reference TRBV9 and TRBJ1-1, is DSGVTQTPKHLITATGQRVTLRCSPRSGDLSVYWYQQSLDQGLQFLIQYYNGEERAKGNILERFSAQQFPDLHSELNLSSLELGDSALYFCASSVVMGGMNTEAFFGQGTRLTVV.

The V gene is TRBV19, the J gene TRBJ2-7; 8 bases match TRBD1. After removal of 5 bases from V and 0 bases from J, the junction contained 6 bases not matched to a gene. The CDR3 consists of 15 residues. Germline CDR1 and CDR2: LNHDA and SQIVND (reference sequence). Here the CDR3 DNA reads TGTGCCAGTAGTGGGGGACAGGCAGGCTCCTACGAGCAGTACTTC. Translated: CASSGGQAGSYEQYF.

The CDR3 DNA reads as TGTGCCAGCAGCTTAGGATATAGGACTAGCGGGAACACCGGGGAGCTGTTTTTT. It translates to CASSLGYRTSGNTGELFF. The rearrangement joins TRBV7-2 to TRBJ2-2; 10 bases agree with TRBD2. The CDR3 covers 18 residues. Germline trimming cut 1 base from V and 1 base from J; bases unmatched to any gene: 6. Germline loops: CDR1 SGHTA, CDR2 FQGNSA.

V gene TRBV5-1 combines with J gene TRBJ1-1; D is perhaps TRBD1 (5 bases). Trimming cost V 1 base and J 1 base, with 14 bases left between them. CDR1 is SGHRS, CDR2 YFSETQ, per germline. CDR3 length: 16 residues. The CDR3 DNA is TGCGCCAGCAGCTTGAACGCGGGGCCTAAGAACACTGAAGCTTTCTTT. Its protein product is CASSLNAGPKNTEAFF.

V gene TRBV23-1 combines with J gene TRBJ2-2; tentatively, D is TRBD2 (6 bases). TRBV23-1 is filed as an ORF, its function uncertain. V was trimmed by 2 bases and J by 5 bases, leaving 18 bases between them. The CDR3 is made up of 17 amino acids. The CDR3 DNA reads TGCGCCAGCAGTCAAAGAGACTTGGGAGGAAAAACCGGGGAGCTGTTTTTT. Protein sequence: CASSQRDLGGKTGELFF.

The chain carries TRBV25-1 and TRBJ2-4, with a tentative D call TRBD1 (5 bases). There are 16 residues in the CDR3. Germline values: CDR1 MGHDK, CDR2 SYGVNS. The ends were cut back, 9 bases at V and 3 bases at J, with 21 bases in the middle. The CDR3 nucleotides are TGTGCCAGTCCTATCAGGGCAGCGCGAGACAAAAACATTCAGTACTTC. As protein: CASPIRAARDKNIQYF.

Written as DNA, the CDR3 is TGTGCCAGCAGCCCATCCTCCGGGTACGAGCAGTACTTC. This sequence encodes CASSPSSGYEQYF. This chain links TRBV12-3 or TRBV12-4 with TRBJ2-7; D remains unclear. CDR3 size: 13 residues. V shed 6 bases and J shed 4 bases, with 13 bases lying between them.

The chain carries TRBV28 and TRBJ2-1, with D perhaps TRBD2 (5 bases). Looked up from germline, CDR1 is MDHEN and CDR2 is SYDVKM. With 1 base removed from V and 9 bases from J, the gap between germline ends came to 13 bases. The CDR3 runs 14 residues. The CDR3 DNA reads as TGTGCCAGCAGTTTATCGAGGGCCAACGCTGAGCAGTTCTTC. It is translated as CASSLSRANAEQFF.

CDR3 nucleotide sequence: TGTGCCAGCAGCTCTTCGCGGGGGGCTTACAATGAGCAGTTCTTC. This gives the protein CASSSSRGAYNEQFF. This chain links TRBV11-3 with TRBJ2-1; TRBD2 agrees at 8 bases. The ends lost 4 bases at V and 4 bases at J; junction bases unmatched: 6. Germline V gives CDR1 SGHNT, CDR2 YENEEA. This CDR3 region has 15 residues.

The V call is TRBV7-8, the J call TRBJ2-5, with D possibly TRBD1 on 6 matching bases. This CDR3 contains 15 residues. The germline CDR1 and CDR2 sequences are SGHVS and FQNEAQ. Trimming removed 4 bases from V and 5 bases from J, with 17 bases in between. DNA for the CDR3: TGTGCCAGCAGCTCCGGGGTACAGGGCATGGAGACCCAGTACTTC. As protein: CASSSGVQGMETQYF.

The chain has TRBV2 and TRBJ1-6; D is ambiguous. The V end was cut by 3 bases, the J end by 0 bases, with 9 bases between. CDR1 is SNHLY, CDR2 FYNNEI, per germline. This CDR3 spans 16 amino acids. This chain's CDR3 is CASSEGQSSYNSPLHF. The CDR3 nucleotides read TGTGCCAGCAGTGAGGGCCAGAGCTCCTATAATTCACCCCTCCACTTT.

The chain joins TRBV6-2 or TRBV6-3 to TRBJ2-5, with 8 bases that match TRBD1. Germline V gene sequence: CDR1 MNHEY, CDR2 SVGEGT. This CDR3 is built from 12 residues. J was trimmed by 5 bases and V by 4 bases; bases with no gene match: 0. CDR3 DNA sequence: TGTGCCAGCAGTTGGGACAGGGAGACCCAGTACTTC. Translation: CASSWDRETQYF.

The chain couples TRBV19 to TRBJ1-1, with 7 bases lining up with TRBD1. The ends lost 9 bases at V and 8 bases at J; junction bases unmatched: 6. Germline V CDR1 and CDR2: LNHDA, SQIVND (reference sequence). The CDR3 is 11 amino acids. The DNA for the CDR3 is TGTGCCAGCATCGACAGGGAGGAAGCTTTCTTT. Translation: CASIDREEAFF.

The V gene is TRBV27, the J gene TRBJ1-5; no definite D call. This CDR3 has 14 residues. Trimming removed 4 bases from V and 5 bases from J, with 12 bases in between. Germline V CDR1 and CDR2: MNHEY, SMNVEV (reference sequence). This CDR3 reads CASSSLGEDQPQHF. Written as DNA, the CDR3 is TGTGCCAGCAGTTCTTTGGGTGAGGATCAGCCCCAGCATTTT.

This chain connects TRBV4-3 to TRBJ2-7; possible D gene TRBD1, 6 bases. The CDR3 extends over 15 amino acids. The germline CDR1 and CDR2 sequences are LGHNA and YSLEER. Trimming shortened V by 0 bases and J by 5 bases, and 14 bases separated the two germline ends. The CDR3 protein is CASSQDTRGSDEQYF. CDR3 nucleotides: TGCGCCAGCAGCCAAGATACCAGGGGATCGGACGAGCAGTACTTC.